This T cell receptor beta chain was sequenced during a study of blood T cell repertoires in COVID-19. Study background: The samples span acute and convalescent COVID-19 from the United States, Italy and Spain. The cDNA or gDNA used as material had been derived from T cells, B-cell-depleted T cells, or PBMCs.

The J segment lost 4 bases and the V segment lost 6 bases, leaving 4 bases of the junction unmatched. CDR1 is ENHRY and CDR2 is SYGVKD in the germline V gene. This CDR3 region has 14 residues. Under the authors' procedure: Estimated nucleated cell counts came from reference gene primer amplification. Clones were sequenced by immunoSEQ multiplex PCR, and TCRdb holds only the in-frame ones, with some missing. The V and J calls and clone size were taken over from that table, and D and trimming were inferred from the DNA. This table holds a few hundred thousand clones, approximately 90% found once. The rearrangement links TRBV10-3 to TRBJ2-3; 10 bases are a match to TRBD2. Sample: peripheral blood. The TCR originated in a man aged 60-69 years who had recovered from COVID-19. CDR3 loop: CAIRKREGPDTQYF. The CDR3, as DNA: TGTGCCATCAGGAAGCGGGAGGGCCCAGATACGCAGTATTTT.